The 29 T cell receptor beta chains reported below all come from one sample, sequenced in a study of blood T cell repertoires in COVID-19. The method was immunoSEQ multiplex PCR; TCRdb's version includes in-frame clones alone and lacks a portion of them. In the table there are about 38,000 clones, 70% to 90% of which are singletons. Specimen: peripheral blood. The receptors come from a man between 60 and 75 years old with COVID-19, enrolled during active disease.

The V and J genes are TRBV7-9 and TRBJ2-1; 11 bases are shared with TRBD1. This CDR3 comprises 16 residues. Unmatched junction bases numbered 7, after V lost 4 bases and J lost 5 bases. Germline lookup yields CDR1 SEHNR and CDR2 FQNEAQ (reference sequence). The CDR3 loop is CASSYPGQGVDNEQFF. In DNA form, the CDR3 reads TGTGCCAGCAGCTACCCGGGACAGGGGGTAGACAATGAGCAGTTCTTC.

The chain is built from TRBV30 and TRBJ1-3, with D tentatively TRBD1 (6 bases). The germline V and J ends were trimmed by 4 bases and 4 bases, with 17 bases remaining between them. CDR3 length: 15 amino acids. Germline values: CDR1 GTSNPN, CDR2 SVGIG (reference sequence). The CDR3 sequence: CAWNPGQWTGNTIYF. The CDR3 nucleotides read TGTGCCTGGAATCCGGGACAATGGACGGGAAACACCATATATTTT.

This clone was observed once. The chain recombines TRBV4-1 with TRBJ2-7; TRBD2 matches at 8 bases. V was pared by 0 bases and J by 2 bases, with 3 bases of the junction left unmatched. CDR1 and CDR2 from the germline V gene are MGHRA and YSYEKL. The CDR3 consists of 15 residues. The CDR3 region has the DNA TGCGCCAGCAGCCAAGAACTAGCGGTTACCTACGAGCAGTACTTC. It specifies CASSQELAVTYEQYF.

A note on this clone: This sample also contains other DNA sequences that code for the same CDR3. V gene TRBV3-1 (or the pseudogene TRBV3-2) combines with J gene TRBJ2-5; 7 bases match TRBD2. The CDR3 extends over 15 amino acids. CDR1 is LGHDT, CDR2 YNNKEL, per germline (reference sequence). The junction had 5 bases not matched to a gene; V was cut back by 0 bases and J by 4 bases. The CDR3 DNA is TGTGCCAGCAGCCAAGACCCTAGCGGAACAGAGACCCAGTACTTC. It encodes CASSQDPSGTETQYF.

The chain is built from TRBV30 and TRBJ1-5; the match to TRBD1 covers 10 bases. Germline V gene sequence: CDR1 GTSNPN, CDR2 SVGIG (reference sequence). This CDR3 has 16 residues. With V trimmed by 5 bases and J by 4 bases, 11 bases remained unmatched. The CDR3 DNA sequence: TGTGCCTGGGGTGACAGGGGGCGGGTTCGGAATCAGCCCCAGCATTTT. Residues: CAWGDRGRVRNQPQHF.

The chain is built from TRBV19 and TRBJ1-6; D unclear. CDR1 and CDR2 (germline): LNHDA, SQIVND (reference sequence). Trimming cost V 2 bases and J 9 bases, with 8 bases left between them. The CDR3 is 13 amino acids. CDR3 in amino acids: CASSISSGSPLHF. CDR3 nucleotide sequence: TGTGCCAGTAGTATATCTTCCGGTTCACCCCTCCACTTT.

This sequence joins TRBV11-2 and TRBJ2-7, with 13 bases matching TRBD2. This CDR3 has 17 residues. Germline V lookup: CDR1 SGHAT, CDR2 FQNNGV. V gave up 5 bases and J gave up 4 bases; unmatched junction bases: 11. CDR3 loop: CASSLRTSGRLGYEQYF. The CDR3 DNA sequence: TGTGCCAGCAGCCTACGGACTAGCGGGAGACTTGGTTACGAGCAGTACTTC.

The chain carries TRBV21-1 and TRBJ2-3; the D call TRBD2 from the table was never checked on the DNA. TRBV21-1 has pseudogene status. This CDR3 spans 16 amino acids. The chain's CDR3 is CASSKTPVSGNHTQYF. Written as DNA, the CDR3 is TGTGCCAGCAGCAAAACTCCCGTTAGCGGGAACCATACGCAGTATTTT.

V is TRBV4-3 and J is TRBJ1-1; D gene unclear. The V end lost 4 bases, the J end lost 6 bases, and 12 bases lay between the germline ends. There are 13 residues in the CDR3. Germline CDR1 reads LGHNA; CDR2 reads YSLEER. The DNA for the CDR3 is TGCGCCAGCAGCCGGGAGCGGGTCTCTGAAGCTTTCTTT. It codes for CASSRERVSEAFF.

The chain carries TRBV6-5 and TRBJ1-1, with D perhaps TRBD1 (5 bases). Between the trimmed V and J ends, which lost 8 bases and 0 bases, there was a span of 13 bases. Germline CDR1 is MNHEY and CDR2 is SVGAGI. The CDR3 has 14 amino acids. The CDR3 reads CASRSRQLNTEAFF. In nucleotides, the CDR3 is TGTGCCAGCCGGTCTCGACAGTTGAACACTGAAGCTTTCTTT.

The chain combines TRBV12-3 or TRBV12-4 with TRBJ1-2; D is unclear. The CDR3 consists of 12 residues. Trimming pared 5 bases from V and 1 base from J, leaving 5 bases between. The DNA for the CDR3 is TGTGCCAGCAGTGAGCTTAACTATGGCTACACCTTC. Translating it yields CASSELNYGYTF.

The chain has TRBV28 and TRBJ1-2; TRBD1 might be the D (5 bases). Between the trimmed V and J ends, which lost 6 bases and 1 base, there was a span of 9 bases. Germline V gene data show CDR1 as MDHEN and CDR2 as SYDVKM. The CDR3 covers 13 residues. CDR3 sequence (DNA): TGTGCCAGCAGGGTAGACAGTAACTATGGCTACACCTTC. Translation gives CASRVDSNYGYTF.

This sequence joins TRBV28 and TRBJ1-2; D is undetermined. The V end was cut by 8 bases, the J end by 3 bases, with 19 bases between. Per the germline V gene, CDR1 is MDHEN and CDR2 is SYDVKM. The CDR3 sequence is 15 residues long. Here the CDR3 DNA reads TGTGCCAGCCGTTCGAGGTTTGTGTCGGACTATGGCTACACCTTC. This encodes CASRSRFVSDYGYTF.

This chain uses TRBV7-3 with TRBJ1-2; D call uncertain. V gave up 10 bases and J gave up 6 bases, with 18 bases separating them. CDR1 is SGHTA, CDR2 FQGTGA, per germline. This CDR3 has 13 amino acids. CDR3 sequence: CATPGWVGDGYTF. The CDR3 nucleotides are TGTGCCACCCCGGGTTGGGTAGGAGATGGCTACACCTTC.

V gene TRBV29-1 combines with J gene TRBJ1-1; 12 bases are a match to TRBD1. Germline V gene sequence: CDR1 SQVTM, CDR2 ANQGSEA. V was clipped by 6 bases and J by 6 bases; unmatched bases: 8. The CDR3 length is 14 residues. CDR3 sequence (DNA): TGCAGCGTCTCGGGACAGGGGGCGCGTGCTGAAGCTTTCTTT. It is translated as CSVSGQGARAEAFF. Filled out from reference TRBV29-1 and TRBJ1-1, the complete variable domain reads SAVISQKPSRDICQRGTSLTIQCQVDSQVTMMFWYRQQPGQSLTLIATANQGSEATYESGFVIDKFPISRPNLTFSTLTVSNMSPEDSSIYLCSVSGQGARAEAFFGQGTRLTVV.

The genes are TRBV30 and TRBJ1-5; D is perhaps TRBD1 (6 bases). Germline loops: CDR1 GTSNPN, CDR2 SVGIG (reference sequence). The CDR3 covers 17 residues. V dropped 3 bases and J dropped 0 bases, with 18 bases sitting between them. The chain's CDR3 is CAWSPRQVYYSNQPQHF. DNA for the CDR3: TGTGCCTGGAGCCCGAGACAGGTATACTATAGCAATCAGCCCCAGCATTTT.

CDR3 loop: CASSRQGGSYNEQFF. The DNA of the CDR3 is TGTGCCAGCAGCAGACAGGGGGGCTCCTACAATGAGCAGTTCTTC. The chain joins TRBV7-8 to TRBJ2-1, with 9 bases that match TRBD1. This CDR3 has 15 residues. Germline V gene data show CDR1 as SGHVS and CDR2 as FQNEAQ. V shed 5 bases, J shed 0 bases, and the junction held 2 bases outside the gene matches.

This chain links TRBV10-3 with TRBJ1-2; possible D gene TRBD1, 6 bases. The CDR3 sequence is 13 residues long. Germline V gene data show CDR1 as ENHRY and CDR2 as SYGVKD. V was cut by 4 bases and J by 5 bases, with 11 bases left in between. This chain's CDR3 is CAISGTGLYGYTF. The CDR3 DNA follows: TGTGCCATCAGTGGTACAGGGTTGTATGGCTACACCTTC.

V usage is TRBV13 and J usage is TRBJ2-5; 8 bases are a match to TRBD2. J was trimmed by 0 bases and V by 7 bases; bases with no gene match: 4. Per germline, CDR1 PRHDT and CDR2 FYEKMQ (reference sequence). The CDR3 runs 14 residues. The CDR3 DNA is TGTGCCAGCACCCAGCGGGGGAACCAAGAGACCCAGTACTTC. Protein: CASTQRGNQETQYF.

The genes are TRBV6-1 and TRBJ2-7; no clear D gene. The germline CDR1 and CDR2 sequences are MNHNS and SASEGT. Trimming took off 0 bases at V and 5 bases at J, with 8 bases between the two ends. CDR3 length: 13 amino acids. CDR3 sequence reads: CASSEALQHEQYF. The CDR3 bases are TGTGCCAGCAGTGAAGCGCTACAGCACGAGCAGTACTTC.

The V and J genes are TRBV4-2 and TRBJ1-4; D possibly corresponds to TRBD1 (5 bases). Trimming removed 0 bases at V and 0 bases at J, with 8 bases between. CDR3 size: 16 residues. Per germline, CDR1 LGHNA and CDR2 YNFKEQ. The CDR3 DNA is TGTGCCAGCAGCCAAGAGGGGACTGCAACTAATGAAAAACTGTTTTTT. Translating gives CASSQEGTATNEKLFF.

V and J are TRBV5-6 and TRBJ2-2; the D is unclear. The CDR3 spans 15 residues. Trimming removed 1 base from V and 5 bases from J, with 12 bases in between. Germline V lookup: CDR1 SGHDT, CDR2 YYEEEE. CDR3 residues: CASSLRPVGTGELFF. In DNA form, the CDR3 reads TGTGCCAGCAGCTTGCGACCCGTCGGGACCGGGGAGCTGTTTTTT.

V usage is TRBV6-5 and J usage is TRBJ2-2; D not certain. This CDR3 contains 12 residues. Germline assignment: CDR1 MNHEY and CDR2 SVGAGI. Between the trimmed V and J ends, which lost 6 bases and 6 bases, there was a span of 8 bases. The chain's CDR3 is CASSQPAGELFF. CDR3 coding DNA: TGTGCCAGCAGCCAACCGGCCGGGGAGCTGTTTTTT.

The chain combines TRBV5-5 with TRBJ2-1, with D perhaps matching TRBD1 (6 bases). The CDR3 has 17 residues. The germline CDR1 and CDR2 sequences are SGHKS and YYEKEE (reference sequence). The V gene lost 4 bases and the J gene lost 2 bases, with 19 bases spanning the gap. Here the CDR3 reads CASSLEGQSVTYNEQFF. DNA for the CDR3: TGTGCCAGCAGCCTTGAAGGACAGTCAGTAACCTACAATGAGCAGTTCTTC. Together with reference TRBV5-5 and TRBJ2-1, the CDR3 gives the full variable domain: DAGVTQSPTHLIKTRGQQVTLRCSPISGHKSVSWYQQVLGQGPQFIFQYYEKEERGRGNFPDRFSARQFPNYSSELNVNALLLGDSALYLCASSLEGQSVTYNEQFFGPGTRLTVL.

V gene TRBV18 combines with J gene TRBJ1-4; tentative D call: TRBD1 (6 bases). The CDR3 sequence is 14 residues long. V was clipped by 4 bases and J by 7 bases, with 13 bases between them. The germline V gene encodes CDR1 KGHSH and CDR2 LQKENI. The CDR3: CASSLRDTAEKLFF. The CDR3 DNA reads as TGTGCCAGCTCACTCCGGGACACGGCTGAAAAACTGTTTTTT.

The J gene is TRBJ1-6, the V gene TRBV15, with D unclear. V was pared by 0 bases and J by 9 bases, with 12 bases between. Germline-derived CDR1 and CDR2 are LNHNV and YYDKDF (reference sequence). The CDR3 is 15 amino acids. The CDR3 reads CATSRDVGKGSPLHF. In DNA, the CDR3 is TGTGCCACCAGCAGAGATGTCGGGAAGGGTTCACCCCTCCACTTT.

The chain uses TRBV28 and TRBJ1-2; the match to TRBD1 covers 8 bases. V lost 3 bases, J lost 4 bases, and 7 bases stayed unmatched. This CDR3 comprises 15 residues. Germline CDR1 reads MDHEN; CDR2 reads SYDVKM. The CDR3 reads CASSFPPTGGYGYTF. In DNA form, the CDR3 reads TGTGCCAGCAGTTTCCCCCCCACAGGGGGCTATGGCTACACCTTC.

The CDR3 sequence is CASSSPTSGRDTGELFF. CDR3 in DNA: TGTGCCAGCAGCTCCCCGACTAGCGGGAGGGACACCGGGGAGCTGTTTTTT. The chain couples TRBV5-4 to TRBJ2-2; 14 bases are shared with TRBD2. The CDR3 spans 17 residues. Germline CDR1 reads SGHNT; CDR2 reads YYREEE (reference sequence). Unmatched junction bases numbered 4, after V lost 3 bases and J lost 3 bases.

The chain links TRBV29-1 to TRBJ1-2; TRBD1 matches at 7 bases. This CDR3 comprises 14 residues. CDR1 is SQVTM and CDR2 is ANQGSEA in the germline V gene. Losses at the gene ends were 5 bases for V and 4 bases for J; bases not matched to a gene: 10. The chain's CDR3 is CSVSPKGTAYGYTF. For the CDR3, the DNA is TGCAGCGTTAGCCCCAAAGGGACAGCCTATGGCTACACCTTC.